This T cell receptor beta chain originates from a study of blood T cell repertoires in COVID-19. As originally analysed: Amplification from reference gene primers served as the basis for estimated nucleated cell counts. The table came from immunoSEQ multiplex PCR; TCRdb's copy has only in-frame clones and leaves some out. V and J calls and clone size are copied from that table; D and trimming were computed from the DNA. The sample lists approximately 140,000 clones, roughly 76% occurring once. V lost 5 bases and J lost 0, with 14 bases in between. The CDR3 spans 16 residues. CDR1 is LGHDT and CDR2 is YNNKEL in the germline V gene (reference sequence).

This chain uses TRBV3-1 (or the pseudogene TRBV3-2) with TRBJ2-1; possibly TRBD2 for D (6 bases). The source is a human donor with acute or convalescent COVID-19. The donor label of this sample is uncertain. The sample was peripheral blood. In DNA, the CDR3 is TGTGCCAGCAGCTTTGAGGAGGGATTCTCCTACAATGAGCAGTTCTTC. It is translated as CASSFEEGFSYNEQFF.